This T cell receptor (beta chain) was found in a study of shared clonotypes between healthy human individuals. Background on the study: A few men and a couple of women, aged 18 to 49, were donors.

TCRdb's copy holds only in-frame clones and misses some; the assay was immunoSEQ multiplex PCR. The sample shows roughly 1.4 million clones, 97% to 99% of them seen only once. The CDR3 totals 16 residues. The germline CDR1 and CDR2 sequences are SGDLS and YYNGEE. The V and J ends lost 3 bases and 5 bases respectively, with 17 bases between them. This clonotype originated in a man under 40 in good health. The sequencing input was naive CD4+ T cells sorted from blood. The subset is: CD45RA+ positively selected. This sequence joins TRBV9 and TRBJ2-2; a possible D gene is TRBD1 (6 bases). CDR3 sequence (DNA): TGTGCCAGCAGCGCAAGACAGGTTGGGGATACCGGGGAGCTGTTTTTT. Encoded protein: CASSARQVGDTGELFF.